This T cell receptor (beta chain) was identified during a study of Tregs in tolerant kidney transplant recipients (dated by TCRdb to about 2019). Some background on the complete study: The transplants used related donors with nonmyeloablative bone marrow transplantation, and mixed chimerism in the human trials was transient. TCRbeta sequencing was used in the study to identify donor-specific regulatory T cells before combined kidney and bone marrow transplantation, and the identified cells were then tracked after transplant.

Comment on this clone: Its binding antigen is unknown. Base qualities are not provided; no much larger clone lies one nucleotide away.

The germline V gene specifies SGHDT as CDR1 and YYEEEE as CDR2. Trimming costs V 1 base and J 4 bases, and their ends lie 15 bases apart. There are 17 amino acids in the CDR3, from cysteine to phenylalanine inclusive. Only the CDR3 part of the read is kept: 51 bases, read in frame from the first base. For TCRbeta CDR3 sequencing, genomic DNA from the sorted cells was extracted using the QIAGEN DNeasy Blood and Tissue Kit. Through immunoSEQ, high-throughput TCRbeta CDR3 sequencing was done commercially, including PCR amplification with internal controls and bias correction. The original pipeline was this. A unique productive TCRbeta sequence was defined by the CDR3 nucleotide sequence when primers matched, and otherwise by the CDR3 amino acid sequence together with the Vbeta and Jbeta genes. As a correction for sorting error, sequences shared between sorted populations at a frequency ratio of 2:1 or less were discarded, and the remaining shared sequences were assigned to the higher population. A sequence counted as donor-reactive if, in CFSE-low cells, the sequence had a frequency of at least 0.01% and was expanded at least 5-fold compared with unstimulated cells. Repertoire divergence was quantified by Jensen-Shannon divergence using the top 100 TCRbeta sequences ranked by frequency. When a sample had multiple sequencing runs, each run was corrected for sorting error separately and the runs were then pooled. This is the immuneACCESS table as TCRdb keeps it, with only in-frame sequences that have V and J called. A part of the clones is gone; compared with another copy, unresolved V genes explain less than half, and the rest is unexplained. V, J and clone size are those of that table, while D and trimming were read from the DNA. For this sample there are about 94,000 clones; 93% appear just once. Clones ranked in the top ten supply 0.46% of the sample.

Findings and caveats that apply to the study as a whole: In tolerant patients, the expansion of donor-specific Tregs was greater than global Treg expansion, suggesting that the expansion was antigen-driven rather than nonspecific. Biological reproducibility was not examined directly, but technical replication error appeared to be minimal. Because only a small number of patients were included, the study had limitations, and the results will need to be validated in larger populations as well as under other immunosuppression protocols. Expanding Tregs with activated donor B cells appeared to identify the most biologically relevant and donor-specific TCRbeta repertoire. For some patients the PCR primers changed over time, which made it impossible to compare the samples from those patients at the nucleotide level.

The label giving this sample's time point can be read as: blood sample drawn before combined kidney and bone marrow transplant. Thawed PBMCs were FACS-sorted into unstimulated Tregs (CD4+CD25+CD127-), CD4+ non-Tregs (CD4+CD25-), CD4 cells and CD8 cells. 4 combined kidney and bone marrow transplant recipients from the ITN036ST trial were included as patients, and samples were available only from these trial subjects. Healthy control blood was processed to PBMCs by Ficoll density gradient and cryopreserved, and patient PBMCs were collected before and after transplant. The sequence is built from TRBV5-6 and TRBJ1-6; a tentative D call is TRBD1 (6 bases match). The TCR comes from a human donor who received a combined kidney and bone marrow transplant. The sequenced sample was CD4+ T cells from blood, obtained before the transplant. For the CDR3, the sequence is CASSLREGVGYNSPLHF. The DNA is TGTGCCAGCAGCTTGCGGGAGGGGGTAGGATATAATTCACCCCTCCACTTT.